Described below is a single T cell receptor beta chain sequence and its context. What it binds is not known. Per sorted-subset replicate PCR, input was roughly 220 ng DNA, representing roughly 30,000 T cell genomes. The data were produced by immunoSEQ multiplex PCR, yet TCRdb's version contains in-frame clones alone and is incomplete. The data hold roughly 2.5 million clones, with 90% to 95% observed a single time. This sample was taken from a study of shared clonotypes between healthy human individuals. Study outcomes and limitations: Sequencing depth was expected to influence donor clonotype sharing.

Every one of the donors was a Caucasian adult that lived in Nashville, Tennessee. CDR3 length equals 13 residues. Germline CDR1 is SNHLY and CDR2 is FYNNEI. Trimming left V 3 bases short and J 11 bases short, with 14 bases between. The clonotype was recovered from a man aged 18 to 35 in good health. Input material: naive CD4+ T cells sorted from blood. The subset is: CD45RA+ positively selected. This chain links TRBV2 with TRBJ1-5; unclear D gene. CDR3 sequence reads: CASSDSVLMAQHF. CDR3 in DNA: TGTGCCAGCAGTGACAGTGTTCTCATGGCCCAGCATTTT.